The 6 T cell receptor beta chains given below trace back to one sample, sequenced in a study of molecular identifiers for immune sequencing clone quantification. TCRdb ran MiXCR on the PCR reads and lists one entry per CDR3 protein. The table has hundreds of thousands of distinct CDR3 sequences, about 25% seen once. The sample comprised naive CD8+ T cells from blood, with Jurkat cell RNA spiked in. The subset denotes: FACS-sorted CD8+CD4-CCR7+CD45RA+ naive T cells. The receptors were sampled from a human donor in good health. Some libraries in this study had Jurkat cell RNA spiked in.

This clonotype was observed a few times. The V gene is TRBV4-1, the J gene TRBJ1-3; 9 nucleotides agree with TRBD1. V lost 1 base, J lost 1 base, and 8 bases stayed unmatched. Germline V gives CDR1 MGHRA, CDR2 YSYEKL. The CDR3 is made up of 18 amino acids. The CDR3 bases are TGCGCCAGCAGCCAAGCTACAGCCGGGACAGGGTCTGGAAACACCATATATTTT. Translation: CASSQATAGTGSGNTIYF.

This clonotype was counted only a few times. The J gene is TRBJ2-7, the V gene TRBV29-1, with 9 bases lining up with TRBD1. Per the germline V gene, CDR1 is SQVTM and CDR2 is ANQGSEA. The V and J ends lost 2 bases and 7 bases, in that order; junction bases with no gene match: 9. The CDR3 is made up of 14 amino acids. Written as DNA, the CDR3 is TGCAGCGTTGAATTATCCGGGACAGGGTATGAGCAGTACTTC. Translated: CSVELSGTGYEQYF.

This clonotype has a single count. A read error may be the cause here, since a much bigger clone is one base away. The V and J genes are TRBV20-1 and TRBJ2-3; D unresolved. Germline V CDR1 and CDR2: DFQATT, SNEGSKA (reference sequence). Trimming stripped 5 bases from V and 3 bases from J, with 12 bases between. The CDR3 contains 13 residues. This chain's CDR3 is CSARDGRTDTQYF. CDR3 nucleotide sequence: TGCAGTGCTCGTGACGGACGAACAGATACGCAGTATTTT.

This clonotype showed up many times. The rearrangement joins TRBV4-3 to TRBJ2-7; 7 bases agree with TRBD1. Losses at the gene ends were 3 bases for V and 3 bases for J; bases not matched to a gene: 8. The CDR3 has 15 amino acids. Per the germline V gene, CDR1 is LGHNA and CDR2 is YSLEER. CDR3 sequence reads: CASSQSGTADYEQYF. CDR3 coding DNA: TGCGCCAGCAGCCAGTCCGGGACAGCAGACTACGAGCAGTACTTC.

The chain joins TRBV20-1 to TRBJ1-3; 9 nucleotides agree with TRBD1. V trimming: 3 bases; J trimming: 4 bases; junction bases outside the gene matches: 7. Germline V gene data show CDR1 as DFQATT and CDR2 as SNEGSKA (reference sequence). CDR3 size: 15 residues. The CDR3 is CSASWTGEEGNTIYF. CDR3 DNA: TGCAGTGCTAGCTGGACAGGGGAAGAAGGAAACACCATATATTTT.

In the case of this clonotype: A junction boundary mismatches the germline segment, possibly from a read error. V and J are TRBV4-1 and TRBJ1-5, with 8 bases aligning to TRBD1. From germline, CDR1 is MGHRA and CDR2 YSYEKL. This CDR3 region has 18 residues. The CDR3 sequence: CASSQDPPLSGGNQPQQF. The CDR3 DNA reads TGCGCCAGCAGCCAAGATCCGCCACTCTCAGGGGGCAATCAGCCCCAGCAGTTT.